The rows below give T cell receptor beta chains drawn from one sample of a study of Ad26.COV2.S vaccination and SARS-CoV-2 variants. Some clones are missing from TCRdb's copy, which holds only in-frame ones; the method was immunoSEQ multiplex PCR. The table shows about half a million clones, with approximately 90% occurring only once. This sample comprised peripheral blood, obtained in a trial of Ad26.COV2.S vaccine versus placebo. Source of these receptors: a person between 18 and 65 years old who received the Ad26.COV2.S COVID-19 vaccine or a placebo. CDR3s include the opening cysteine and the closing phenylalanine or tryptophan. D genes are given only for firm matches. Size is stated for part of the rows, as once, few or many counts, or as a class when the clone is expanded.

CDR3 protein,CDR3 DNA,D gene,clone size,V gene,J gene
CASSPDLGKSSYEQYF,TGCGCCAGCAGCCCGGACCTTGGGAAGAGCTCCTACGAGCAGTACTTC,.,.,TRBV5-1,TRBJ2-7
CASSLGGGRFTGANVLTF,TGCGCCAGCAGCTTGGGTGGCGGGAGATTCACTGGGGCCAACGTCCTGACTTTC,TRBD2,.,TRBV5-1,TRBJ2-6
CASSQTLQGTRAFF,TGTGCCAGCAGCCAGACCTTACAGGGTACGAGAGCTTTCTTT,.,.,TRBV3-1/TRBV3-2,TRBJ1-1
CASSYSTGGSGQPQHF,TGTGCCAGCAGTTACTCGACGGGAGGGAGTGGTCAGCCCCAGCATTTT,.,.,TRBV6-5,TRBJ1-5
CAWTQDRNTEAFF,TGTGCCTGGACCCAGGACCGGAACACTGAAGCTTTCTTT,.,.,TRBV30,TRBJ1-1
CASSFTSRGEAFF,TGTGCCAGCAGCTTCACTTCCCGTGGGGAAGCTTTCTTT,.,.,TRBV11-2,TRBJ1-1
CAWTSRRDNYGYTF,TGTGCCTGGACCAGTAGGAGGGATAACTATGGCTACACCTTC,.,once,TRBV30,TRBJ1-2
CASSLKGIRVSYEQYF,TGTGCCAGCAGTTTAAAAGGGATAAGGGTCTCCTACGAGCAGTACTTC,.,.,TRBV27,TRBJ2-7
CASSLSPANYNEQFF,TGTGCCAGCAGCTTATCTCCGGCAAACTACAATGAGCAGTTCTTC,.,.,TRBV7-2,TRBJ2-1
CASSLTNLHNEQFF,TGTGCCAGCAGTTTGACAAATCTACACAATGAGCAGTTCTTC,.,.,TRBV6-5,TRBJ2-1
CASSPIRGNTIYF,TGTGCCAGCAGTCCGATAAGGGGAAACACCATATATTTT,.,.,TRBV12-3/TRBV12-4,TRBJ1-3
CASSYSLGDYEQYF,TGTGCCAGCAGTTACTCGCTTGGTGACTACGAGCAGTACTTC,.,.,TRBV6-2/TRBV6-3,TRBJ2-7
CSALVSYGYTF,TGCAGTGCCCTAGTTAGTTATGGCTACACCTTC,.,.,TRBV20-1,TRBJ1-2
CSALYGNTIYF,TGCAGCGCCCTTTATGGAAACACCATATATTTT,.,.,TRBV29-1,TRBJ1-3
CASSLYPPAGGNTEAFF,TGTGCCAGCAGTTTATATCCCCCGGCAGGGGGTAACACTGAAGCTTTCTTT,TRBD1,.,TRBV27,TRBJ1-1
CASSLVPNMNTEAFF,TGCGCCAGCAGCTTGGTTCCGAACATGAACACTGAAGCTTTCTTT,.,.,TRBV5-1,TRBJ1-1
CASSLPGVEQYF,TGTGCCAGCAGTTTACCGGGGGTCGAGCAGTACTTC,.,.,TRBV27,TRBJ2-7
CASSQGVRTSGLQYF,TGTGCCAGCAGTCAGGGGGTTCGGACTAGCGGGCTACAGTACTTC,TRBD2,few,TRBV11-1,TRBJ2-7
CASSDEGRTGELFF,TGCGCCAGCAGTGACGAGGGGCGCACCGGGGAGCTGTTTTTT,.,.,TRBV10-1,TRBJ2-2
CASSIRGREANYGYTF,TGTGCCAGTAGTATTCGGGGACGGGAAGCTAACTATGGCTACACCTTC,.,few,TRBV19,TRBJ1-2
CASSFSGSTDTQYF,TGTGCCAGCAGTTTTAGTGGGAGCACAGATACGCAGTATTTT,.,.,TRBV28,TRBJ2-3
CASSYGRGTATYEQYF,TGTGCCAGCAGTTACGGGCGAGGGACAGCGACCTACGAGCAGTACTTC,TRBD1,.,TRBV6-2/TRBV6-3,TRBJ2-7
CASSWGVNTQYF,TGTGCCAGCAGTTGGGGAGTAAATACGCAGTATTTT,.,.,TRBV6-2/TRBV6-3,TRBJ2-3
CASSLVQGAGELFF,TGTGCCAGCAGCTTAGTGCAGGGGGCGGGGGAGCTGTTTTTT,TRBD1,once,TRBV11-2,TRBJ2-2
CASRDHLNPTFQHF,TGTGCCAGCAGAGACCATTTAAACCCGACCTTCCAGCATTTT,.,once,TRBV28,TRBJ1-5
CASSWAYNEQFF,TGTGCCAGCAGCTGGGCCTACAATGAGCAGTTCTTC,.,.,TRBV7-9,TRBJ2-1
CAISPSRTRRYNEQFF,TGTGCCATCAGTCCCTCGCGGACCCGACGATACAATGAGCAGTTCTTC,.,.,TRBV10-3,TRBJ2-1
CASSPGQGGYMNTEAFF,TGCGCCAGCAGCCCGGGACAGGGGGGATACATGAACACTGAAGCTTTCTTT,TRBD1,.,TRBV5-1,TRBJ1-1
CASSLIANPGTDTQYF,TGTGCCAGCAGCTTAATAGCTAACCCTGGCACAGATACGCAGTATTTT,.,.,TRBV7-3,TRBJ2-3
CAWSVRNMGAFF,TGTGCCTGGAGTGTACGGAATATGGGAGCTTTCTTT,.,.,TRBV30,TRBJ1-1
CASSEYGTVNTEAFF,TGTGCCAGCAGTGAATATGGGACGGTGAACACTGAAGCTTTCTTT,.,.,TRBV2,TRBJ1-1
CASSEVAEQYF,TGTGCCAGCAGTGAAGTAGCAGAGCAGTACTTC,.,.,TRBV2,TRBJ2-7
CASSHSYNEQFF,TGTGCCAGCAGCCATAGTTACAATGAGCAGTTCTTC,.,.,TRBV5-4,TRBJ2-1
CASSFFSQGGSYEQYF,TGTGCCAGCAGTTTCTTCAGTCAGGGAGGCTCCTACGAGCAGTACTTC,.,.,TRBV28,TRBJ2-7
CATSRDLAENEKLFF,TGTGCCACCAGCAGAGATCTGGCAGAAAATGAAAAACTGTTTTTT,.,once,TRBV15,TRBJ1-4
CASRRAGGNTIYF,TGTGCCAGCAGGCGGGCGGGAGGAAACACCATATATTTT,.,once,TRBV7-2,TRBJ1-3
CAWSVLGTSGRFEQYF,TGTGCCTGGAGTGTACTAGGGACTAGCGGGAGATTCGAGCAGTACTTC,TRBD2,.,TRBV30,TRBJ2-7
CASSLPVWKGNEQFF,TGTGCCAGCAGCCTCCCGGTGTGGAAGGGCAATGAGCAGTTCTTC,.,.,TRBV3-1/TRBV3-2,TRBJ2-1
CASSPRTGVNTEAFF,TGTGCCAGCTCACCGAGGACAGGCGTGAACACTGAAGCTTTCTTT,TRBD1,.,TRBV18,TRBJ1-1
CASSLHGQDTDTQYF,TGTGCCAGCAGCTTACATGGACAAGACACAGATACGCAGTATTTT,.,.,TRBV7-3,TRBJ2-3
CASSSPGGASEQYF,TGTGCCAGCAGCTCCCCGGGGGGGGCCTCCGAGCAGTACTTC,TRBD2,.,TRBV5-4,TRBJ2-7
CASSLSRHSNQPQHF,TGTGCCAGCAGCTTAAGCAGACATAGCAATCAGCCCCAGCATTTT,.,.,TRBV7-2,TRBJ1-5
CASSTRQTVNTEAFF,TGTGCCAGCAGCACCCGACAGACAGTGAACACTGAAGCTTTCTTT,.,.,TRBV7-2,TRBJ1-1
CASSQVPPQGGYGYTF,TGCGCCAGCAGCCAAGTGCCCCCGCAGGGCGGTTATGGCTACACCTTC,.,few,TRBV4-1,TRBJ1-2
CASSRGTGRWYEQYF,TGTGCCAGCAGCCGCGGGACAGGGAGGTGGTACGAGCAGTACTTC,TRBD1,.,TRBV14,TRBJ2-7
CASSQAGTDGYTF,TGTGCCAGCAGCCAGGCCGGGACGGATGGCTACACCTTC,.,.,TRBV14,TRBJ1-2
CASSYGTRSYEQYF,TGTGCCAGCAGTTACGGGACTCGATCCTACGAGCAGTACTTC,.,.,TRBV6-2/TRBV6-3,TRBJ2-7
CASSGPLAGQYNEQFF,TGTGCCAGCTCAGGTCCCCTAGCGGGCCAGTACAATGAGCAGTTCTTC,TRBD2,.,TRBV2,TRBJ2-1
CASTYSPWGSYNEQFF,TGTGCCAGCACTTACTCACCCTGGGGCTCCTACAATGAGCAGTTCTTC,.,.,TRBV7-2,TRBJ2-1
CASSLSIGTVQNTGELFF,TGTGCCAGCAGCCTCTCCATCGGGACAGTCCAGAACACCGGGGAGCTGTTTTTT,TRBD1,.,TRBV9,TRBJ2-2